What follows is one TCR beta chain and its context. Its target is not known. The sample belongs to a study of T cell responses to AZD1222 COVID-19 vaccine. At the level of the study: Second-dose groups at about 4 or about 12 weeks were pooled. General study points: Mostly white British, mostly female donors; authors suggested clonal diversity may be underestimated. Spike-specific TCR repertoires showed rising breadth and depth after two AZD1222 doses.

Germline V gene lookup returns CDR1 SGHDN and CDR2 FVKESK. The CDR3 covers 14 residues. With 5 bases removed from V and 2 bases from J, the gap between germline ends came to 12 bases. Generated by immunoSEQ multiplex PCR, the TCRdb table keeps only in-frame clones and is missing some. The sample carries some 96,000 clones, about 88% recorded once. This material consisted of peripheral blood, taken on day 0 of AZD1222 vaccination. This chain joins TRBV14 and TRBJ2-5, with D possibly being TRBD1 (6 bases). The origin of this receptor is an adult in good health. In DNA, the CDR3 is TGTGCCAGCAGCTCCCGGACAGAGCAAGAGACCCAGTACTTC. Protein: CASSSRTEQETQYF.